The 15 T cell receptor beta chains reported below all come from one sample, sequenced in a study of blood T cell repertoires in COVID-19. Here immunoSEQ multiplex PCR was the method, and the copy in TCRdb shows in-frame clones only, minus some. The data show over 200,000 clones, just under 90% seen once. Sequenced material: peripheral blood. The receptors originated from a young man with COVID-19, enrolled during active disease.

This clone appeared a single time. The chain couples TRBV7-9 to TRBJ1-2; unclear D gene. V shed 5 bases and J shed 3 bases, with 16 bases lying between them. The CDR3 extends over 15 amino acids. The germline V gene has CDR1 SEHNR and CDR2 FQNEAQ (reference sequence). This CDR3 reads CASSPGYLNDYGYTF. The CDR3 coding sequence is TGTGCCAGCAGCCCCGGGTACCTGAATGACTATGGCTACACCTTC.

This clone came up once. V gene TRBV7-3 combines with J gene TRBJ2-1; 10 positions agree with TRBD2. Germline assignment: CDR1 SGHTA and CDR2 FQGTGA. The CDR3 has 16 amino acids. Unmatched junction bases numbered 9, after V lost 4 bases and J lost 6 bases. This CDR3 reads CASSYLAGGNLNEQFF. The CDR3 coding sequence is TGTGCCAGCAGCTACTTAGCGGGGGGAAACCTCAATGAGCAGTTCTTC.

The chain is built from TRBV18 and TRBJ1-1; no firm D call. CDR3 size: 15 residues. V was cut by 2 bases and J by 2 bases, with 12 bases left in between. Germline V gene data show CDR1 as KGHSH and CDR2 as LQKENI. This CDR3 is CASSPTLGDNTEAFF. The CDR3 nucleotides read TGTGCCAGCTCACCAACCCTCGGGGATAACACTGAAGCTTTCTTT. The whole variable domain, filled in from reference TRBV18 and TRBJ1-1, reads NAGVMQNPRHLVRRRGQEARLRCSPMKGHSHVYWYRQLPEEGLKFMVYLQKENIIDESGMPKERFSAEFPKEGPSILRIQQVVRGDSAAYFCASSPTLGDNTEAFFGQGTRLTVV.

This clone was seen a single time. V usage is TRBV27 and J usage is TRBJ2-1; TRBD1 aligns across 12 bases. The CDR3 contains 18 residues. Trimming removed 3 bases from V and 0 bases from J; junction bases left unmatched: 6. Per germline, CDR1 MNHEY and CDR2 SMNVEV (reference sequence). This CDR3 reads CASSFGTGGPSSYNEQFF. The CDR3 nucleotides are TGTGCCAGCAGTTTCGGGACAGGGGGCCCGAGCTCCTACAATGAGCAGTTCTTC.

The chain joins TRBV24-1 to TRBJ1-2, with 7 bases that match TRBD1. Germline V gene sequence: CDR1 KGHDR, CDR2 SFDVKD. With 5 bases clipped from V and 5 bases from J, the junction kept 13 bases outside the gene matches. The CDR3 extends over 16 amino acids. CDR3 in amino acids: CATSGPDRDPHYGYTF. CDR3 DNA: TGTGCCACCAGTGGCCCAGACAGGGATCCGCATTATGGCTACACCTTC.

The chain combines TRBV7-9 with TRBJ1-1; D not resolved. The germline CDR1 and CDR2 sequences are SEHNR and FQNEAQ (reference sequence). The length of the CDR3 is 14 residues. Trimming removed 1 base from V and 5 bases from J, with 11 bases in between. CDR3 amino acids: CASSLDLRGTEAFF. The CDR3 bases are TGTGCCAGCAGCTTAGATTTAAGAGGAACTGAAGCTTTCTTT.

The J gene is TRBJ1-2, the V gene TRBV7-9; tentatively, D is TRBD1 (5 bases). Trimming shortened V by 8 bases and J by 8 bases, and 21 bases separated the two germline ends. CDR1 and CDR2 (germline): SEHNR, FQNEAQ (reference sequence). There are 14 residues in the CDR3. Written as DNA, the CDR3 is TGTGCCAGCTTCCCCCTGGGAACAGGCGCCGGCTACACCTTC. Translated, it gives CASFPLGTGAGYTF.

The chain combines TRBV24-1 with TRBJ2-7, with 7 bases that match TRBD1. CDR3 size: 14 residues. The germline CDR1 and CDR2 sequences are KGHDR and SFDVKD. Trimming at V came to 3 bases and at J to 5 bases, leaving 6 bases not matched to a gene. The CDR3 bases are TGTGCCACCAGTGATGGCCGGGACAGAGACGAGCAGTACTTC. Residues: CATSDGRDRDEQYF.

The chain carries TRBV6-2 or TRBV6-3 and TRBJ2-3; perhaps TRBD2 as D (5 bases). The germline V and J ends were trimmed by 2 bases and 3 bases, with 15 bases remaining between them. The CDR3 sequence is 16 residues long. Per the germline V gene, CDR1 is MNHEY and CDR2 is SVGEGT. The DNA of the CDR3 is TGTGCCAGCAGTTACGTCCTTTACCGGGGTACAGATACGCAGTATTTT. It is translated as CASSYVLYRGTDTQYF.

The rearrangement joins TRBV6-4 to TRBJ2-7; D ambiguous. This CDR3 spans 11 amino acids. The germline V and J ends were trimmed by 2 bases and 5 bases, with 4 bases remaining between them. CDR1 is MRHNA and CDR2 is SNTAGT in the germline V gene. DNA for the CDR3: TGTGCCAGCAGTGACCGGGACGAGCAGTACTTC. Translating it yields CASSDRDEQYF.

The chain is built from TRBV3-1 (or the pseudogene TRBV3-2) and TRBJ2-7; the match to TRBD1 covers 9 bases. Germline values: CDR1 LGHDT, CDR2 YNNKEL (reference sequence). The V gene end was trimmed by 0 bases and the J gene end by 7 bases; junction bases not matched to a gene: 13. CDR3 length equals 17 residues. CDR3 DNA: TGTGCCAGCAGCCAAGATGACTGGGGGACAGGGTATGGTGAGCAGTACTTC. Residues: CASSQDDWGTGYGEQYF.

CDR3 nucleotides: TGCAGCGTTCCACAGGGGTCGTCCTACAATGAGCAGTTCTTC. This encodes CSVPQGSSYNEQFF. J is TRBJ2-1 and V is TRBV29-1; 7 nucleotides align to TRBD1. Unmatched junction bases numbered 5, after V lost 5 bases and J lost 1 base. This CDR3 is 14 amino acids long. Germline V CDR1 and CDR2: SQVTM, ANQGSEA.

This clone was seen once. V is TRBV6-5 and J is TRBJ1-2; perhaps TRBD1 as D (6 bases). Per the germline V gene, CDR1 is MNHEY and CDR2 is SVGAGI. The ends were cut back, 4 bases at V and 0 bases at J, with 9 bases in the middle. This CDR3 spans 14 amino acids. Here the CDR3 reads CASSWTDTNYGYTF. The CDR3 DNA reads TGTGCCAGCAGTTGGACAGATACTAACTATGGCTACACCTTC.

The chain joins TRBV7-2 to TRBJ1-1; no clear D. The CDR3 is 14 residues long. CDR1 SGHTA and CDR2 FQGNSA come from the germline V gene. Trimming took off 1 base at V and 2 bases at J, with 8 bases between the two ends. The CDR3 sequence: CASSLGSSNTEAFF. CDR3 nucleotides: TGTGCCAGCAGCTTAGGGTCTAGCAACACTGAAGCTTTCTTT.

The gene calls are TRBV2 and TRBJ1-1; D is possibly TRBD1 (6 bases). This CDR3 contains 13 residues. Trimming shortened V by 5 bases and J by 5 bases, and 12 bases separated the two germline ends. Germline loops: CDR1 SNHLY, CDR2 FYNNEI. The CDR3 here is CASSNQGITEAFF. The CDR3 DNA reads as TGTGCCAGCAGTAACCAGGGGATAACTGAAGCTTTCTTT.